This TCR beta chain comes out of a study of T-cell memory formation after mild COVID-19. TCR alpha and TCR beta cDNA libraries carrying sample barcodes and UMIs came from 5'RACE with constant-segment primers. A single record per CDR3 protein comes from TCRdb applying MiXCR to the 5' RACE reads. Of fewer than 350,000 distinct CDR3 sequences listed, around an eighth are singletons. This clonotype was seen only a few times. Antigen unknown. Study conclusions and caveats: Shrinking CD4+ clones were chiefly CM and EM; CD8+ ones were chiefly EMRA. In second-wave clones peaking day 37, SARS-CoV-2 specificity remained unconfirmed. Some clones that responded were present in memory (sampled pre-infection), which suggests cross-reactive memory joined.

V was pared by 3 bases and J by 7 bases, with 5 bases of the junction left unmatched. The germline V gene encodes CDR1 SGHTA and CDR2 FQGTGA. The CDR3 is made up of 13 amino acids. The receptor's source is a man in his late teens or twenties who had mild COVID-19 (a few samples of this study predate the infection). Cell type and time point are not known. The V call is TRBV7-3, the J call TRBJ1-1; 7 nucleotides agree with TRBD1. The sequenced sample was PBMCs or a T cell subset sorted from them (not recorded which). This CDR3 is CASSLGQPNEAFF. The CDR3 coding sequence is TGTGCCAGCAGCTTGGGACAGCCGAATGAAGCTTTCTTT.